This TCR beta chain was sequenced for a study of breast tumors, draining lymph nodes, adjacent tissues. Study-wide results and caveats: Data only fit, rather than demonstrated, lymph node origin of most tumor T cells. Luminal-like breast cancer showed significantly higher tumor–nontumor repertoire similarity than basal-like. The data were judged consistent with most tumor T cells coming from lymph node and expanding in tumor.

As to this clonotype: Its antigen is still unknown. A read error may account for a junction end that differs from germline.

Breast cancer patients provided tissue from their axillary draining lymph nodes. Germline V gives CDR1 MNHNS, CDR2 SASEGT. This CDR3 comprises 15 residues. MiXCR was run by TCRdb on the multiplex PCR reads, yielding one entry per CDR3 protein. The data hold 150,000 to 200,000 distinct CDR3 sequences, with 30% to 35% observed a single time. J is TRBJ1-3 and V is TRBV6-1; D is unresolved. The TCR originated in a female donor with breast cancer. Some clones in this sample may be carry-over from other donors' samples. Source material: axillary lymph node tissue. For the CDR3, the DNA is TGTGCCAGCAGTTATGACGGTTTGGCTGGAAACATCATATATTTT. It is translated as CASSYDGLAGNIIYF.